Sequencing of this T cell receptor beta chain was carried out in a study of T cells in narcolepsy (dated by TCRdb to 2017 to 2018). Study-wide context: Patients with narcolepsy type 1 or type 2 (NT1, NT2) and healthy control donors were enrolled in the study. The study sought autoreactive T cells targeting hypocretin neuron self-antigens (hypocretin, TRIB2) in narcolepsy patients, using TCR Vbeta sequencing to track clonotypes in blood and CSF. Study-wide conclusions, independent of this receptor: Autoreactive clonotypes were reported to be detected serially in the blood of the same patients and of different patients, but not in the blood of healthy controls. In plots comparing CSF and blood CD4+ T cell clonotypes from the same patient, HCRT-specific and TRIB2-specific autoreactive clonotypes were highlighted. Patients and controls had comparable numbers of sequenced blood memory CD4+ clonotypes, averaging about 37,000 and 33,000, respectively. Some blood memory CD4+ repertoires from patients and controls contained no sequences matching autoreactive T cell clones.

As regards this clone: Its antigen is currently not known. It has no much larger one-base neighbor in the sample; base qualities were not kept.

For TCR Vbeta sequencing, memory CD4+ T cells were sorted ex vivo from the peripheral blood of narcolepsy patients and healthy controls. For CDR1 and CDR2, the germline V gene lists SGHTA and FQGNSA. Relative to germline, V is missing 5 bases and J is missing 7 bases, with 11 bases of the junction outside any gene match. The CDR3 holds 15 amino acids from the cysteine to the phenylalanine. Only the CDR3 part of the read is kept: 45 bases, read in frame from the first base. The library relied on the immunoSEQ multiplex PCR assay. As stored in TCRdb, this immuneACCESS dataset retains in-frame rearrangements with V and J assigned. A fraction of the clones does not appear; measured against another copy, unresolved V genes explain less than half of the discrepancy, and the remainder lacks a known reason. The sample table lists almost 25,000 clones, roughly two thirds of them with a count of one. The ten largest clonotypes hold 12% of the sample.

Recombination linked TRBV7-2 to TRBJ2-5, with 9 bases aligning to TRBD2. Input material: memory (CD45RA-) CD4+ T cells from blood. The meaning of the sample's cell subset or site label: memory T cells sorted ex vivo from peripheral blood. The receptor comes from a human donor in good health. The DNA is as follows: TGTGCCAGCAGCACTCAGACTAGCGGAAAGGGGACCCAGTACTTC. This codes for CASSTQTSGKGTQYF.